The 5 T cell receptor beta chains below were found in one sample sequenced in a study of T cell repertoires in ileal Crohn's disease. Libraries were prepared by immunoSEQ multiplex PCR; TCRdb keeps only in-frame clonotypes and omits some of them. The table shows some 660 clones, with about 85% occurring only once. As for time point: inflamed ileum from the surgical specimen. Sequences were obtained from ileal tissue. These receptors all stem from an adult with Crohn's disease.

The chain combines TRBV10-1 with TRBJ1-3; D is perhaps TRBD1 (5 bases). Trimming removed 5 bases at V and 0 bases at J, with 11 bases between. Germline values: CDR1 WNHNN, CDR2 SYGVQD (reference sequence). The CDR3 consists of 15 residues. The CDR3 DNA reads as TGCGCCAGCAGTCGGGACTCCGGCTCTGGAAACACCATATATTTT. Translated: CASSRDSGSGNTIYF.

This sequence joins TRBV18 and TRBJ2-6; D may match TRBD1 or TRBD2 (5 bases each). Trimming cost V 3 bases and J 0 bases, with 12 bases left between them. The CDR3 runs to 17 residues. Germline lookup yields CDR1 KGHSH and CDR2 LQKENI. The chain's CDR3 is CASSPGTAYSGANVLTF. CDR3 in DNA: TGTGCCAGCTCACCCGGGACGGCCTACTCTGGGGCCAACGTCCTGACTTTC.

The chain employs TRBV29-1 and TRBJ2-7, with a possible D match to TRBD2 (5 bases). V was trimmed by 1 base and J by 2 bases, leaving 9 bases between them. The germline V gene encodes CDR1 SQVTM and CDR2 ANQGSEA. The CDR3 has 13 amino acids. The CDR3 region has the DNA TGCAGCGTTGAAGGGCACGGGGCCTACGAGCAGTACTTC. Its translation is CSVEGHGAYEQYF.

V is TRBV7-9 and J is TRBJ2-1, with D hard to call. The germline gives CDR1 SEHNR, CDR2 FQNEAQ (reference sequence). This CDR3 spans 12 amino acids. V lost 5 bases and J lost 7, with 9 bases in between. CDR3 in DNA: TGTGCCAGCAGCCGAGGCAGAAATGAGCAGTTCTTC. Translated, it gives CASSRGRNEQFF.

V and J are TRBV7-3 and TRBJ2-3; possible D gene TRBD1, 6 bases. The CDR3 runs to 14 residues. Between the trimmed V and J ends, which lost 4 bases and 6 bases, there was a span of 14 bases. In germline, CDR1 is SGHTA, CDR2 FQGTGA. The CDR3 bases are TGTGCCAGCAGCTCCATTGGGGGCGTCGATACGCAGTATTTT. Protein product: CASSSIGGVDTQYF.